The 18 T cell receptor beta chains in this list originate from one sample, sequenced in a study of CD8 T cells in ankylosing spondylitis. Via MiXCR, TCRdb re-called the 5' RACE reads, giving one row per CDR3 protein. The sample records 85,000 to 100,000 distinct CDR3 sequences, 7.5% to 9% being singletons. Source material: blood, either unsorted or a sorted T cell fraction (not recorded which). These TCRs come from a male donor with ankylosing spondylitis or in good health (not recorded which).

This clonotype was counted ten times or more. The J gene is TRBJ2-7, the V gene TRBV15; weak D call: TRBD1 (6 bases). The CDR3 is 14 residues long. The V gene's germline CDR1 is LNHNV and CDR2 YYDKDF (reference sequence). Between the trimmed V and J ends, which lost 1 base and 5 bases, there was a span of 12 bases. The CDR3 region is CATSRVTGSDEQYF. CDR3 DNA sequence: TGTGCCACCAGCAGAGTAACAGGGAGCGACGAGCAGTACTTC.

This clonotype appeared many times. The chain combines TRBV10-3 with TRBJ2-5; 9 bases match TRBD2. The CDR3 extends over 14 amino acids. V shed 6 bases and J 5 bases; nucleotides not matched to a gene: 7. Germline V gene lookup returns CDR1 ENHRY and CDR2 SYGVKD. The CDR3 DNA follows: TGTGCCATCAGGGCCGGGACTAGCACCGAGACCCAGTACTTC. This translates into CAIRAGTSTETQYF.

This clonotype was seen ten or more times. V usage is TRBV5-1 and J usage is TRBJ2-2; no firm D call. CDR3 size: 13 residues. V lost 4 bases and J 8 bases, leaving 12 bases between the germline ends. From germline, CDR1 is SGHRS and CDR2 YFSETQ. The CDR3 here is CASSPTPAGELFF. The CDR3 DNA sequence: TGCGCCAGCAGCCCGACCCCGGCGGGGGAGCTGTTTTTT.

This clonotype showed up many times. This rearrangement joins TRBV12-3 or TRBV12-4 to TRBJ2-3; 11 nucleotides agree with TRBD2. The V gene end was trimmed by 7 bases and the J gene end by 5 bases; junction bases not matched to a gene: 8. The CDR3 is made up of 15 amino acids. In DNA, the CDR3 is TGTGCCAGCACATTAGCGGGGGGGCATGGAGATACGCAGTATTTT. Protein: CASTLAGGHGDTQYF.

This clonotype was detected only a few times. V usage is TRBV5-5 and J usage is TRBJ2-3; 12 bases agree with TRBD2. With V trimmed by 4 bases and J by 6 bases, 6 bases remained unmatched. Germline V gene sequence: CDR1 SGHKS, CDR2 YYEKEE (reference sequence). This CDR3 spans 15 amino acids. CDR3 sequence (DNA): TGTGCCAGCAGCCCGAGGACTAGCGGGGTCGATACGCAGTATTTT. Its translation: CASSPRTSGVDTQYF.

V and J are TRBV11-3 and TRBJ2-3, with no clear D. The CDR3 has 17 residues. The V end lost 1 base, the J end lost 4 bases, and 18 bases lay between the germline ends. Germline values: CDR1 SGHNT, CDR2 YENEEA. CDR3 region: CASSLGRTWYYADTQYF. The CDR3 nucleotides are TGTGCCAGCAGCTTAGGGCGGACGTGGTATTATGCAGATACGCAGTATTTT.

Comment on this clonotype: This clone may be a read error of a much larger clone one base away. V is TRBV12-3 or TRBV12-4 and J is TRBJ2-5, with D possibly being TRBD1 (6 bases). This CDR3 region has 13 residues. The DNA for the CDR3 is TGTGTCAGCAGATCAGGGGTACAAGAGACCCAGTACTTC. It yields the protein CVSRSGVQETQYF.

The V call is TRBV5-6, the J call TRBJ2-6; no clear D gene. Trimming cost V 2 bases and J 0 bases, with 15 bases left between them. The CDR3 has 18 residues. In germline, CDR1 is SGHDT, CDR2 YYEEEE. As DNA, the CDR3 is TGTGCCAGCAGCTTAAGGCAGAATACTTTCTCTGGGGCCAACGTCCTGACTTTC. Its translation is CASSLRQNTFSGANVLTF.

Comment on this clonotype: With a much larger clone just one base away, this may be a read error. The genes are TRBV7-7 and TRBJ2-3; D possibly corresponds to TRBD1 (6 bases). The CDR3 covers 15 residues. Germline CDR1 SSHAT, CDR2 FNYEAQ (reference sequence). CDR3 loop: CASSLGQGRPDKQYF. CDR3 DNA sequence: TGTGCTAGCAGCTTAGGTCAGGGGCGGCCAGATAAGCAGTATTTT.

The sample holds a few counts of this clonotype. The chain combines TRBV27 with TRBJ1-6, with a weak D call TRBD1 (5 bases). Trimming cost V 0 bases and J 10 bases, with 13 bases left between them. The CDR3 has 15 residues. Germline V gene data show CDR1 as MNHEY and CDR2 as SMNVEV (reference sequence). This CDR3 is CASSLSASSGSPLHF. Here the CDR3 DNA reads TGTGCCAGCAGTTTATCGGCAAGCTCAGGGTCACCCCTCCACTTT.

This clonotype was recorded many times. The rearrangement joins TRBV20-1 to TRBJ2-7; 7 positions match TRBD2. The CDR3 consists of 10 residues. Germline assignment: CDR1 DFQATT and CDR2 SNEGSKA (reference sequence). J gave up 7 bases and V 6 bases, and 3 bases lay outside the gene matches. The CDR3 coding sequence is TGCAGTGCCCGGGGAGGGGAGCAGTACTTC. Its protein is CSARGGEQYF.

Many counts were recorded for this clonotype. This chain links TRBV6-4 with TRBJ2-7; no definite D call. Looked up from germline, CDR1 is MRHNA and CDR2 is SNTAGT. CDR3 length: 12 amino acids. Trimming removed 6 bases at V and 2 bases at J, with 8 bases between. CDR3 region: CASRTGTYEQYF. The CDR3 coding sequence is TGTGCCAGCAGGACTGGGACCTACGAGCAGTACTTC.

This clonotype occurred many times. Here the CDR3 DNA reads TGCAGTGTCCGTGGGACTAGCGGGGGCGGTGAGCAGTTCTTC. Translated, it gives CSVRGTSGGGEQFF. This sequence joins TRBV20-1 and TRBJ2-1; TRBD2 matches at 14 bases. Trimming removed 7 bases from V and 9 bases from J; junction bases left unmatched: 8. The germline V gene encodes CDR1 DFQATT and CDR2 SNEGSKA (reference sequence). This CDR3 region has 14 residues.

This sequence joins TRBV5-4 and TRBJ2-3; no firm D call. The CDR3 runs 13 residues. V gave up 5 bases and J gave up 3 bases, with 10 bases separating them. From germline, CDR1 is SGHNT and CDR2 YYREEE (reference sequence). The CDR3, as DNA: TGTGCCAGCAGAACGGAAGGGACAGATACGCAGTATTTT. Protein product: CASRTEGTDTQYF.

This clonotype has at least ten counts. The chain employs TRBV24-1 and TRBJ2-1, with D uncertain. Germline values: CDR1 KGHDR, CDR2 SFDVKD. This CDR3 has 13 amino acids. Deletions cut 4 bases from V and 9 bases from J, with 12 bases between. The CDR3 DNA reads TGTGCCACCAGTGACAACAATAGCTTTGAGCAGTTCTTC. Residues: CATSDNNSFEQFF.

This clonotype was observed many times. V usage is TRBV27 and J usage is TRBJ1-5, with 7 bases lining up with TRBD1. V lost 6 bases, J lost 8 bases, and 10 bases stayed unmatched. From germline, CDR1 is MNHEY and CDR2 SMNVEV (reference sequence). The CDR3 runs 14 residues. CDR3 residues: CASSSGGNWKPQHF. DNA of the CDR3: TGTGCCAGCAGCTCAGGGGGAAATTGGAAGCCCCAGCATTTT.

This clonotype was seen a few times. One end of the junction varies from germline; a read error may be responsible. The chain has TRBV7-7 and TRBJ2-3; D remains ambiguous. The CDR3 totals 13 residues. Germline lookup yields CDR1 SSHAT and CDR2 FNYEAQ (reference sequence). For the CDR3, the DNA is TGTGCTAGCAGCTTAGCCCGCACAGATACGCAGTATTTT. Its translation: CASSLARTDTQYF. Using reference TRBV7-7 and TRBJ2-3 for the parts outside the CDR3, the full variable domain is GAGVSQSPRYKVTKRGQDVTLRCDPISSHATLYWYQQALGQGPEFLTYFNYEAQPDKSGLPSDRFSAERPEGSISTLTIQRTEQRDSAMYRCASSLARTDTQYFGPGTRLTVL.

This clonotype has ten or more counts. V is TRBV28 and J is TRBJ2-3, with a weak D call TRBD2 (6 bases). The CDR3 sequence is 15 residues long. CDR1 is MDHEN and CDR2 is SYDVKM in the germline V gene. Between the trimmed V and J ends, which lost 2 bases and 0 bases, there was a span of 9 bases. The CDR3 bases are TGTGCCAGCAGTTTACCGGGACTTAGCACAGATACGCAGTATTTT. This translates into CASSLPGLSTDTQYF.